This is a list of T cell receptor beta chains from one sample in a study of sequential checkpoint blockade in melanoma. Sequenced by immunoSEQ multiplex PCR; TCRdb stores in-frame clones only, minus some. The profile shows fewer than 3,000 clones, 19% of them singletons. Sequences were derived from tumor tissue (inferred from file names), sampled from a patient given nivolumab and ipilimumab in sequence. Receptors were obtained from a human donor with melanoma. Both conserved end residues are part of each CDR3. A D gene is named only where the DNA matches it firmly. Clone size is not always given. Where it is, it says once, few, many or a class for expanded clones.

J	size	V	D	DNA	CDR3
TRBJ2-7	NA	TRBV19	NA	TGTGCCAGTAGCTCTTATGGCAGGGGGGTAGACGAGCAGTACTTC	CASSSYGRGVDEQYF
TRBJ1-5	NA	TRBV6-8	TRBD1	TGTGCCAGCAGTTGGGACAGCCAGAATCAGCCCCAGCATTTT	CASSWDSQNQPQHF
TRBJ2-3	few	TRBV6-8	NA	TGTGCCAGCAGCGACGGGTACACAGATACGCAGTATTTT	CASSDGYTDTQYF
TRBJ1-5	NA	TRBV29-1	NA	TGCAGCGTTGCGACAAGTGGGGCTCAGCCCCAGCATTTT	CSVATSGAQPQHF
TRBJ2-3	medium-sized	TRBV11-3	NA	TGTGCCAGCACGGCCATGGGGGGCAGCACAGATACGCAGTATTTT	CASTAMGGSTDTQYF
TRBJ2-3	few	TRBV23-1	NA	TGCGCCAGCAGCCTCATCCCCGCAGATACGCAGTATTTT	CASSLIPADTQYF
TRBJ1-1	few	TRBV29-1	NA	TGCAGCGTTGAAGGGATTCAGGGACGGGTCAAGCGAGCTTTCTTT	CSVEGIQGRVKRAFF
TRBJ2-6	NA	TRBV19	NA	TGTGCCAGTAGTAGCGTAAGCTCTGGGGCCAACGTCCTGACTTTC	CASSSVSSGANVLTF
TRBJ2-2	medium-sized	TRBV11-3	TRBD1	TGTGCCAGCAGCTCCAGGGCCGGGACAGGGATAGTTCGGACCGGGGAGCTGTTTTTT	CASSSRAGTGIVRTGELFF
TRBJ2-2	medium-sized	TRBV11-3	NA	TGTGCCAGCAGCTTAGTAGGGATGTCCGGGGAGCTGTTTTTT	CASSLVGMSGELFF
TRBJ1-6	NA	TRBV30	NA	TGTGCCGGAACAGGTTTCTCCTATAATTCACCCCTCCACTTT	CAGTGFSYNSPLHF
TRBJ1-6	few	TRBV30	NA	TGTGCCTGGAGTGAAGGGAATTCACCCCTCCACTTT	CAWSEGNSPLHF
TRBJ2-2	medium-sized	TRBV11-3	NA	TGTGCCAGCAGCTTGTTGCTAGCGTTCAACACCGGGGAGCTGTTTTTT	CASSLLLAFNTGELFF
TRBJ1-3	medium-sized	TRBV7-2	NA	TGTGCCAGCGGCTTCAACTCTGGAAACACCATATATTTT	CASGFNSGNTIYF
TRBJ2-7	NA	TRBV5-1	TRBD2	TGCGCCAGCAGCTTGGGGGAGGGGCCCTACGAGCAGTACTTC	CASSLGEGPYEQYF
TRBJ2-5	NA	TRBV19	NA	TGTGCCAGTAGTATAGGTGGGGGGACCCAAGAGACCCAGTACTTC	CASSIGGGTQETQYF
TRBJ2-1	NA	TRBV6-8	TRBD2	TGTGCCAGCAGTGACTCGGGGGGCTACAATGAGCAGTTCTTC	CASSDSGGYNEQFF